This is a list of T cell receptor beta chains from one sample in a study of PD-1 blockade in mismatch repair-deficient tumors. Profiling relied on immunoSEQ multiplex PCR, and the TCRdb table lists in-frame clones only, not all of them. This sample has 120,000 or so clones, with around 83% found just once. This specimen consisted of peripheral blood, obtained 44 weeks after starting pembrolizumab. The receptors here all came from an adult with mismatch repair-deficient cancer. CDR3s include the opening cysteine and the closing phenylalanine or tryptophan. Part of the rows lack a size; the others show once, few, many or a class for expanded clones.

V	size	J	CDR3
TRBV15	NA	TRBJ1-5	CATSPPGHYSNQPQHF
TRBV6-1	NA	TRBJ2-7	CASSELAASYEQYF
TRBV19	NA	TRBJ2-3	CASSIGTTRSTDTQYF
TRBV12-5	NA	TRBJ2-1	CASGGTGGSSSYNEQFF
TRBV4-3	NA	TRBJ2-6	CASSRLRVAGANVLTF
TRBV10-2	NA	TRBJ2-1	CASSGTPSGRPNEQFF
TRBV19	NA	TRBJ2-7	CASSSDRGVYEQYF
TRBV4-1	NA	TRBJ2-3	CASSQDRAGGSTDTQYF
TRBV5-5	once	TRBJ2-1	CASSPITSGSLSYNEQFF
TRBV11-2	NA	TRBJ1-3	CASSDGPHSGNTIYF
TRBV30	NA	TRBJ1-3	CAWSWGDSGNTIYF
TRBV6-6	NA	TRBJ1-1	CASSQTIEGTEAFF
TRBV10-3	NA	TRBJ2-7	CAISPDPREQYF
TRBV27	once	TRBJ2-2	CASSPSSGMTSGELFF
TRBV27	NA	TRBJ1-4	CASSQGRGLNEKLFF
TRBV7-9	NA	TRBJ2-7	CASSLGGRYEQYF
TRBV27	NA	TRBJ1-4	CASSSLATNEKLFF
TRBV13	NA	TRBJ2-3	CASSVWTSGRADTQYF
TRBV9	NA	TRBJ2-1	CASSPGGLAGGKNNEQFF
TRBV29-1	NA	TRBJ2-7	CSAKTGQSYEQYF
TRBV7-9	NA	TRBJ2-2	CASSSLTGTNTGELFF
TRBV29-1	once	TRBJ2-7	CSARDTYEQYF
TRBV5-1	NA	TRBJ1-1	CASSSRGQGDTEAFF
TRBV19	NA	TRBJ2-1	CASSTRGTYNEQFF
TRBV27	NA	TRBJ2-3	CASSPRTAYTDTQYF
TRBV5-1	NA	TRBJ2-3	CASSLVSGGAADTQYF
TRBV11-3	NA	TRBJ2-1	CASSLDSHAMDEQFF
TRBV23-1	NA	TRBJ1-5	CASVKYDFSNQPQHF
TRBV6-5	NA	TRBJ2-2	CASSYGDPNTGELFF